These 20 T cell receptor beta chains were all obtained from the same sample, sequenced in a study of T cells in Graves' hyperthyroidism and ophthalmopathy. Amplification yielded TCR beta CDR3 regions, with RNA transcripts as the source. HTBI primers were employed in a first-round RT-PCR of the TCR CDR3. Using its own MiXCR run on the multiplex PCR reads, TCRdb lists one record per CDR3 protein. Among 370,000 or so distinct CDR3 sequences, about 25% were seen once, and the ten largest hold 70% to 75%. The specimen sequenced was blood. These receptors were taken from a man aged 45 to 65 with Graves' hyperthyroidism.

This chain connects TRBV25-1 to TRBJ1-6; D remains ambiguous. The germline V gene has CDR1 MGHDK and CDR2 SYGVNS. The V gene lost 3 bases and the J gene lost 10 bases, with 7 bases spanning the gap. The CDR3 loop spans 12 amino acids. The CDR3 nucleotides are TGTGCCAGCAGTGATCCGGGGTCACCCCTCCACTTT. Translated: CASSDPGSPLHF.

The J gene is TRBJ1-1, the V gene TRBV18; maybe TRBD1 (5 bases). The V gene lost 4 bases and the J gene lost 1 base, with 10 bases spanning the gap. Germline lookup yields CDR1 KGHSH and CDR2 LQKENI. The CDR3 has 14 amino acids. The CDR3 DNA sequence: TGTGCCAGCTCACAACAGGCCGGGAACACTGAAGCTTTCTTT. Its translation: CASSQQAGNTEAFF.

CDR3 in amino acids: CASSLLSSGTGELFF. The CDR3 DNA is TGTGCCAGCAGTTTATTGTCTAGCGGGACCGGGGAGCTGTTTTTT. The chain employs TRBV28 and TRBJ2-2; 8 bases agree with TRBD2. This CDR3 contains 15 residues. Per germline, CDR1 MDHEN and CDR2 SYDVKM. The ends lost 1 base at V and 5 bases at J; junction bases unmatched: 3.

The rearrangement links TRBV19 to TRBJ2-7, with 8 bases aligning to TRBD1. From germline, CDR1 is LNHDA and CDR2 SQIVND (reference sequence). The CDR3 extends over 15 amino acids. Trimming at V came to 3 bases and at J to 3 bases, leaving 7 bases not matched to a gene. CDR3 sequence: CASSILGGTGYEQYF. The CDR3 nucleotides read TGTGCCAGTAGTATTTTAGGAGGGACAGGCTACGAGCAGTACTTC.

The rearrangement links TRBV19 to TRBJ2-7, with D possibly matching TRBD2 (6 bases). The CDR3 loop spans 17 amino acids. Germline values: CDR1 LNHDA, CDR2 SQIVND (reference sequence). V lost 5 bases to trimming and J lost 2 bases, with 22 bases between them. The CDR3: CASSPPAIGRTTYEQYF. The CDR3, as DNA: TGTGCCAGTAGTCCCCCAGCAATCGGGAGAACCACCTACGAGCAGTACTTC.

The chain uses TRBV7-9 and TRBJ2-7; D uncertain. Germline CDR1 reads SEHNR; CDR2 reads FQNEAQ (reference sequence). V shed 5 bases and J shed 6 bases, with 11 bases lying between them. CDR3 length: 12 residues. The CDR3: CASSQPSPEQYF. The CDR3 DNA reads TGTGCCAGCAGCCAGCCGAGCCCCGAGCAGTACTTC.

With respect to this clonotype: This may be a read error: a much more frequent sequence differs by one nucleotide. This chain uses TRBV27 with TRBJ1-1; 7 bases are a match to TRBD1. Looked up from germline, CDR1 is MNHEY and CDR2 is SMNVEV (reference sequence). The CDR3 is 16 residues long. CDR3 loop: CASGFAQTGKDTEAFF. The CDR3 nucleotides read TGTGCCAGCGGTTTTGCCCAGACAGGGAAAGACACTGAAGCTTTCTTT.

In this sample, this clonotype turned up a few times. The chain links TRBV12-3 or TRBV12-4 to TRBJ2-5; 7 nucleotides line up with TRBD1. With 5 bases clipped from V and 2 bases from J, the junction kept 8 bases outside the gene matches. The CDR3 totals 15 residues. The CDR3 loop reads CASSRQGVNQETQYF. CDR3 DNA: TGTGCCAGCAGTCGACAGGGAGTTAATCAAGAGACCCAGTACTTC.

This clonotype was observed a few times. This chain uses TRBV6-1 with TRBJ2-1, with TRBD2 matching 9 bases. CDR1 is MNHNS and CDR2 is SASEGT in the germline V gene. With 6 bases clipped from V and 7 bases from J, the junction kept 16 bases outside the gene matches. This CDR3 is 17 amino acids long. DNA for the CDR3: TGTGCCAGCAGCCAAATCCAAGGGAGCGGGAGGTATAATGAGCAGTTCTTC. This encodes CASSQIQGSGRYNEQFF.

The rearrangement uses TRBV7-6 and TRBJ2-1; D possibly corresponds to TRBD2 (6 bases). Trimming removed 1 base from V and 10 bases from J, with 20 bases in between. This CDR3 is 16 amino acids long. The V gene's germline CDR1 is SGHVS and CDR2 FNYEAQ. The CDR3 protein is CASSLGAGLPVEEQFF. The CDR3 DNA reads TGTGCCAGCAGCTTAGGCGCGGGACTCCCTGTGGAGGAGCAGTTCTTC.

This clonotype turned up a few times. V usage is TRBV6-1 and J usage is TRBJ2-7; TRBD2 aligns across 10 bases. CDR3 length equals 18 residues. Losses at the gene ends were 6 bases for V and 0 bases for J; bases not matched to a gene: 14. Germline CDR1 is MNHNS and CDR2 is SASEGT. CDR3 sequence: CASSPTVGSGRPSYEQYF. CDR3 sequence (DNA): TGTGCCAGCAGCCCAACGGTGGGTAGCGGGAGGCCCTCCTACGAGCAGTACTTC.

This clonotype was found a few times. The CDR3 here is CASSSLERRAGSEQYF. The CDR3 region has the DNA TGTGCCAGCAGCTCCCTCGAGCGGAGAGCGGGGAGCGAGCAGTACTTC. J is TRBJ2-7 and V is TRBV6-2 or TRBV6-3; TRBD2 aligns across 7 bases. The V segment lost 6 bases and the J segment 6 bases; nucleotides outside the gene matches: 17. The germline V gene encodes CDR1 MNHEY and CDR2 SVGEGT. This CDR3 contains 16 residues.

V gene TRBV5-5 combines with J gene TRBJ1-6, with no clear D. V lost 1 base to trimming and J lost 0 bases, with 8 bases between them. This CDR3 contains 16 residues. Germline CDR1 reads SGHKS; CDR2 reads YYEKEE (reference sequence). CDR3 region: CASSLPASSYNSPLHF. CDR3 bases: TGTGCCAGCAGCTTGCCAGCCAGCTCCTATAATTCACCCCTCCACTTT.

This sequence joins TRBV20-1 and TRBJ1-2; TRBD1 is a possible D gene (5 bases). CDR1 DFQATT and CDR2 SNEGSKA come from the germline V gene (reference sequence). V was trimmed by 3 bases and J by 2 bases, leaving 7 bases between them. The CDR3 is 12 residues long. The DNA for the CDR3 is TGCAGTGCTAGTCGGGGGAACTATGGCTACACCTTC. This translates into CSASRGNYGYTF.

In DNA form, the CDR3 reads TGTGCCAGCAGTGGGGGGACAGGACAAAATGGCTACACCTTC. Residues: CASSGGTGQNGYTF. This chain connects TRBV6-8 to TRBJ1-2; 8 bases match TRBD1. This CDR3 comprises 14 residues. The V gene's germline CDR1 is MNHGY and CDR2 SAAAGT. V shed 5 bases and J 6 bases; nucleotides not matched to a gene: 8.

The sample holds a few counts of this clonotype. Here the CDR3 reads CATRPPLGELFF. Here the CDR3 DNA reads TGTGCCACCAGACCTCCGCTCGGGGAGCTGTTTTTT. V and J are TRBV24-1 and TRBJ2-2, with no clear D. The CDR3 has 12 residues. V was clipped by 7 bases and J by 7 bases, with 9 bases between them. Germline V gene lookup returns CDR1 KGHDR and CDR2 SFDVKD.

Concerning this clonotype itself: The CDR3 carries no conserved terminal phenylalanine or tryptophan, so it likely arises from a read error. This sequence joins TRBV20-1 and TRBJ2-7; D perhaps matches TRBD2 (5 bases). The CDR3 runs 18 residues. Between the trimmed V and J ends, which lost 3 bases and 2 bases, there was a span of 26 bases. The germline V gene has CDR1 DFQATT and CDR2 SNEGSKA (reference sequence). The CDR3 DNA is TGCAGTGCTAGGGGTTTTAGCGCGAACACTTTAGGGACCTACGAGCAGTACTCC. As protein: CSARGFSANTLGTYEQYS.

This clonotype showed up many times. CDR3 nucleotides: TGCGCCAGCAGCCCCGGACAGGATTCACCCCTCCACTTT. Translation: CASSPGQDSPLHF. This sequence joins TRBV5-1 and TRBJ1-6; 7 bases match TRBD1. This CDR3 comprises 13 residues. J lost 8 bases, V lost 4 bases, and 3 bases had no gene match. CDR1 is SGHRS and CDR2 is YFSETQ in the germline V gene.

The chain has TRBV19 and TRBJ2-1, with 7 bases fitting TRBD1. The CDR3 covers 15 residues. CDR1 is LNHDA, CDR2 SQIVND, per germline (reference sequence). V lost 1 base to trimming and J lost 3 bases; unmatched junction nucleotides: 3. The CDR3 DNA follows: TGTGCCAGTAGTATAGGAGGGGGCTTCTACAATGAGCAGTTCTTC. It codes for CASSIGGGFYNEQFF.

The chain carries TRBV5-1 and TRBJ2-1; D is uncertain. There are 14 residues in the CDR3. Trimming stripped 2 bases from V and 2 bases from J, with 8 bases between. Germline V CDR1 and CDR2: SGHRS, YFSETQ. CDR3 in amino acids: CASSFGSTYNEQFF. CDR3 bases: TGCGCCAGCAGCTTCGGATCAACCTACAATGAGCAGTTCTTC.